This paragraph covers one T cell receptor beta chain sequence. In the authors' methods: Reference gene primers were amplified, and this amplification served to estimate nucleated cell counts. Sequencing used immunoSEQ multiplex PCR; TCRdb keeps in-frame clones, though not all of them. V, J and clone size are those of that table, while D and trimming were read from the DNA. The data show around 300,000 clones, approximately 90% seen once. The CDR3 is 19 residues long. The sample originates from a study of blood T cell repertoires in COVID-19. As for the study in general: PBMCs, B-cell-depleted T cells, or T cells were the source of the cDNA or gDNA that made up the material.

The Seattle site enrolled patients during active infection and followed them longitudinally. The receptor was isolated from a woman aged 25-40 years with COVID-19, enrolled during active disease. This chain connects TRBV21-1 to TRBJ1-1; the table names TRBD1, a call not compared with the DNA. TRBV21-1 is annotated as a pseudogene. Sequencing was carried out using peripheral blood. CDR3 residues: CASSKGPDRKIVEGPEAFF. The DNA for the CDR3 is TGTGCCAGCAGCAAAGGGCCCGACAGGAAAATCGTAGAAGGCCCTGAAGCTTTCTTT.